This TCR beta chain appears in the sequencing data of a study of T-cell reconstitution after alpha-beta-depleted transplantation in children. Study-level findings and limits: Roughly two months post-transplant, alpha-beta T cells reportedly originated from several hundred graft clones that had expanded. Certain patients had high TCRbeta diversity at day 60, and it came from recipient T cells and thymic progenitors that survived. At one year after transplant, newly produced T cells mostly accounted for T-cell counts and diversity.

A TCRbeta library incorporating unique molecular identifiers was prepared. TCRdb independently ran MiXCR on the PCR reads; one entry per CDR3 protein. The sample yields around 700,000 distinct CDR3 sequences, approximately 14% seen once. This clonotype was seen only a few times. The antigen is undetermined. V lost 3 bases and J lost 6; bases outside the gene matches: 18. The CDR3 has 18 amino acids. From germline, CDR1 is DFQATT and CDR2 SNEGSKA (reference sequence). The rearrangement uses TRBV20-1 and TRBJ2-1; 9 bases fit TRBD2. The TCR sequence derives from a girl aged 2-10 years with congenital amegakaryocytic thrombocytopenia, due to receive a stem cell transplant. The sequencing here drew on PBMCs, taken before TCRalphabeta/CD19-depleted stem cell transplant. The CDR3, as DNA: TGCAGTGCTAGTAATTTTCCCCCACTTAGCGGGAGAGGCAATGAGCAGTTCTTC. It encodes CSASNFPPLSGRGNEQFF.